The 22 T cell receptor beta chains given below trace back to one sample, sequenced in a study of shared clonotypes between healthy human individuals. The method was immunoSEQ multiplex PCR; TCRdb's version includes in-frame clones alone and lacks a portion of them. The table records 2 million to 2.5 million clones, 90% to 97% of them present only once. Sequenced material: naive CD4+ T cells sorted from blood. The subset was: CD45RA+ positively selected. These receptors were taken from a man younger than 30 in good health.

The chain links TRBV28 to TRBJ1-1, with a weak D call TRBD1 (5 bases). The CDR3 length is 16 residues. V was shortened by 4 bases and J by 0 bases, with 15 bases between the two germline ends. Germline assignment: CDR1 MDHEN and CDR2 SYDVKM. The CDR3 protein is CASSSPQGGMNTEAFF. In DNA form, the CDR3 reads TGTGCCAGCAGTTCTCCCCAGGGAGGGATGAACACTGAAGCTTTCTTT. Full variable domain (remainder filled in from reference TRBV28 and TRBJ1-1): DVKVTQSSRYLVKRTGEKVFLECVQDMDHENMFWYRQDPGLGLRLIYFSYDVKMKEKGDIPEGYSVSREKKERFSLILESASTNQTSMYLCASSSPQGGMNTEAFFGQGTRLTVV.

In its sample, this clone was seen once. Other DNA sequences in the sample encode the same CDR3. This chain connects TRBV5-1 to TRBJ2-7; no reliable D call. The CDR3 has 11 residues. Deletions cut 0 bases from V and 7 bases from J, with 5 bases between. The V gene's germline CDR1 is SGHRS and CDR2 YFSETQ. The chain's CDR3 is CASSLEGEQYF. The DNA for the CDR3 is TGCGCCAGCAGCTTGGAAGGGGAGCAGTACTTC.

In its sample, this clone was seen a few times. The chain links TRBV6-1 to TRBJ2-5; possibly TRBD2 for D (6 bases). Trimming took off 1 base at V and 1 base at J, with 10 bases between the two ends. Germline-derived CDR1 and CDR2 are MNHNS and SASEGT. The CDR3 is made up of 15 amino acids. In nucleotides, the CDR3 is TGTGCCAGCAGTGAAGGGGGGGTTAGCCAAGAGACCCAGTACTTC. Amino acids: CASSEGGVSQETQYF.

The chain links TRBV25-1 to TRBJ1-6, with 10 positions matching TRBD1. Germline CDR1 and CDR2: MGHDK and SYGVNS. Trimming removed 3 bases from V and 9 bases from J; junction bases left unmatched: 5. CDR3 size: 15 residues. The CDR3: CASSEDRGFSSPLHF. CDR3 coding DNA: TGTGCCAGCAGTGAGGACAGGGGGTTTAGTTCACCCCTCCACTTT.

The chain joins TRBV6-1 to TRBJ2-5; the match to TRBD2 covers 14 bases. Germline CDR1 MNHNS, CDR2 SASEGT. V gave up 6 bases and J gave up 5 bases; unmatched junction bases: 5. The CDR3 is 15 amino acids. The CDR3 here is CASRTSGGAGETQYF. CDR3 nucleotide sequence: TGTGCCAGCAGGACTAGCGGGGGGGCCGGGGAGACCCAGTACTTC.

V gene TRBV6-1 combines with J gene TRBJ1-5; D is undetermined. Per germline, CDR1 MNHNS and CDR2 SASEGT. The CDR3 extends over 16 amino acids. V dropped 1 base and J dropped 12 bases, with 22 bases sitting between them. The CDR3 nucleotides read TGTGCCAGCAGTGAAGTGGGAGCCCCAATCAAGTCTCGCCAGCATTTT. This gives the protein CASSEVGAPIKSRQHF.

The chain is built from TRBV30 and TRBJ2-3; 10 bases match TRBD1. Germline V gene lookup returns CDR1 GTSNPN and CDR2 SVGIG (reference sequence). The CDR3 totals 15 residues. The trim removed 2 bases at V and 3 bases at J, leaving 5 bases unmatched. DNA for the CDR3: TGTGCCTGGAGTCCGGGACAGGGGCGGACAGATACGCAGTATTTT. Protein product: CAWSPGQGRTDTQYF.

The chain couples TRBV5-6 to TRBJ2-5; D tentatively reads TRBD1 or TRBD2 (5 bases each). Germline V CDR1 and CDR2: SGHDT, YYEEEE. V was trimmed by 2 bases and J by 13 bases, leaving 33 bases between them. This CDR3 contains 18 residues. CDR3 amino acids: CASSLIRAGVGVRSRLYF. The CDR3 DNA follows: TGTGCCAGCAGCTTAATCAGGGCAGGAGTGGGGGTGCGCAGCAGGTTGTACTTC.

The rearrangement uses TRBV18 and TRBJ1-2, with D unclear. V was clipped by 3 bases and J by 0 bases, with 14 bases between them. Germline loops: CDR1 KGHSH, CDR2 LQKENI. This CDR3 comprises 16 residues. The CDR3 bases are TGTGCCAGCTCACCGTCTACGGGAGAAGCTAACTATGGCTACACCTTC. Translation gives CASSPSTGEANYGYTF.

The chain combines TRBV7-8 with TRBJ1-2, with TRBD1 matching 7 bases. Germline lookup yields CDR1 SGHVS and CDR2 FQNEAQ. The CDR3 spans 12 residues. V lost 5 bases, J lost 4 bases, and 1 base stayed unmatched. The CDR3 nucleotides read TGTGCCAGCAGCCGGGACAGCTATGGCTACACCTTC. It codes for CASSRDSYGYTF.

In this sample, this clone turned up once. The CDR3 nucleotides are TGCGCCAGCAGTTTCCCTAGCGGGAGGAACTCCAATGAGCAGTTCTTC. Its translation is CASSFPSGRNSNEQFF. The J gene is TRBJ2-1, the V gene TRBV4-1; the match to TRBD2 covers 11 bases. V trimming: 6 bases; J trimming: 6 bases; junction bases outside the gene matches: 10. Per the germline V gene, CDR1 is MGHRA and CDR2 is YSYEKL. This CDR3 comprises 16 residues.

This sequence joins TRBV6-1 and TRBJ2-1; 8 nucleotides match TRBD2. V shed 6 bases, J shed 5 bases, and the junction held 3 bases outside the gene matches. Germline V gives CDR1 MNHNS, CDR2 SASEGT. The CDR3 spans 13 residues. The CDR3 is CASSGGAHNEQFF. CDR3 nucleotides: TGTGCCAGCAGCGGGGGGGCCCACAATGAGCAGTTCTTC.

Comments on this clone: At the DNA level, this CDR3 is encoded by other sequences in the same sample as well. The chain combines TRBV29-1 with TRBJ2-7; D is ambiguous. The CDR3 loop spans 12 amino acids. Germline CDR1 and CDR2: SQVTM and ANQGSEA. Trimming left V 0 bases short and J 4 bases short, with 7 bases between. The DNA of the CDR3 is TGCAGCGTTGAAGATTTGAGTTACGAGCAGTACTTC. It codes for CSVEDLSYEQYF.

Turning to this clone: Sequence at one end of the junction differs from germline and may be a read error. The chain links TRBV7-7 to TRBJ2-1; TRBD2 matches 14 bases. The CDR3 consists of 15 residues. From germline, CDR1 is SSHAT and CDR2 FNYEAQ (reference sequence). The CDR3: CASSPWTSGGNEQFF. For the CDR3, the DNA is TGTGCTAGCAGCCCTTGGACTAGCGGGGGGAATGAGCAGTTCTTC. The variable domain in full, completed from reference TRBV7-7 and TRBJ2-1, reads GAGVSQSPRYKVTKRGQDVTLRCDPISSHATLYWYQQALGQGPEFLTYFNYEAQPDKSGLPSDRFSAERPEGSISTLTIQRTEQRDSAMYRCASSPWTSGGNEQFFGPGTRLTVL.

The genes are TRBV5-1 and TRBJ1-2; D not resolved. Germline values: CDR1 SGHRS, CDR2 YFSETQ. The CDR3 length is 16 residues. The ends were cut back, 2 bases at V and 0 bases at J, with 14 bases in the middle. In nucleotides, the CDR3 is TGCGCCAGCAGCTTAGAACCAGGAGCAACTAACTATGGCTACACCTTC. Translated, it gives CASSLEPGATNYGYTF.

The V call is TRBV19, the J call TRBJ2-7; 8 bases agree with TRBD2. Germline CDR1 reads LNHDA; CDR2 reads SQIVND (reference sequence). There are 15 residues in the CDR3. V dropped 9 bases and J dropped 0; count of bases not matched to a gene: 10. Written as DNA, the CDR3 is TGTGCCAGCCAAAGGCGGGGGGCTTCCTCCTACGAGCAGTACTTC. Amino acid sequence: CASQRRGASSYEQYF.

The chain uses TRBV28 and TRBJ2-1, with D maybe TRBD2 (5 bases). V lost 6 bases, J lost 0 bases, and 12 bases lay in between. Germline V gives CDR1 MDHEN, CDR2 SYDVKM. The CDR3 runs 15 residues. The CDR3 bases are TGTGCCAGCAGGTCCAGCGGAAGCTCCTACAATGAGCAGTTCTTC. Protein sequence: CASRSSGSSYNEQFF.

This chain uses TRBV5-1 with TRBJ2-3; 9 bases match TRBD2. V dropped 4 bases and J dropped 6; count of bases not matched to a gene: 3. The germline gives CDR1 SGHRS, CDR2 YFSETQ. The CDR3 extends over 13 amino acids. The CDR3 region is CASSAGGHDTQYF. The CDR3 DNA is TGCGCCAGCAGCGCGGGGGGGCACGATACGCAGTATTTT.

The chain couples TRBV27 to TRBJ1-5; D uncertain. The V end lost 6 bases, the J end lost 0 bases, and 12 bases lay between the germline ends. Germline V gives CDR1 MNHEY, CDR2 SMNVEV (reference sequence). The CDR3 runs 15 residues. CDR3 sequence (DNA): TGTGCCAGCAGGGTGACAAGTTATAGCAATCAGCCCCAGCATTTT. It is translated as CASRVTSYSNQPQHF.

V gene TRBV9 combines with J gene TRBJ2-3; D perhaps matches TRBD1 (7 bases). Germline CDR1 and CDR2: SGDLS and YYNGEE. The CDR3 runs to 15 residues. With 0 bases removed from V and 6 bases from J, the gap between germline ends came to 14 bases. The chain's CDR3 is CASSVAEGASDTQYF. CDR3 DNA: TGTGCCAGCAGCGTAGCGGAGGGGGCATCGGATACGCAGTATTTT.

The rearrangement joins TRBV28 to TRBJ1-6; D not certain. This CDR3 spans 14 amino acids. Germline V gene data show CDR1 as MDHEN and CDR2 as SYDVKM. The ends were cut back, 5 bases at V and 7 bases at J, with 12 bases in the middle. The CDR3 DNA is TGTGCCAGCAGTCCGGGTCTCCCGAATTCACCCCTCCACTTT. This gives the protein CASSPGLPNSPLHF.

This clone appeared once. The sample has other DNA sequences that encode this CDR3 too. The chain employs TRBV7-9 and TRBJ2-3; the D gene is possibly TRBD1 (6 bases). This CDR3 spans 14 amino acids. The germline gives CDR1 SEHNR, CDR2 FQNEAQ (reference sequence). V lost 3 bases and J 2 bases, leaving 9 bases between the germline ends. The CDR3 loop is CASSFRTDTDTQYF. For the CDR3, the DNA is TGTGCCAGCAGCTTTAGGACAGACACAGATACGCAGTATTTT.